This TCR beta chain was documented in a study of blood T cell repertoires in COVID-19. As for the study in general: Material from acute and convalescent COVID-19 was sourced from the United States, Italy and Spain. PBMCs, B-cell-depleted T cells, or T cells were the source of the cDNA or gDNA that made up the material.

In the original processing: Reference gene primers were amplified, and this amplification served to estimate nucleated cell counts. Here immunoSEQ multiplex PCR was the method, and the copy in TCRdb shows in-frame clones only, minus some. V, J and clone size are taken as reported in that table, and D and trimming were inferred from the DNA itself. Of approximately 190,000 clones in the sample, more than 75% were seen once. Regarding this clone: Germline and junction disagree at one end, which may indicate a read error.

The CDR3 covers 13 residues. Germline CDR1 reads MNHEY; CDR2 reads SVGAGI. This receptor was obtained from a man aged 40-49 years with active or convalescent COVID-19. Sequenced input: peripheral blood. The V and J genes are TRBV6-5 and TRBJ2-4, with D possibly TRBD1 on 6 matching bases. CDR3 in amino acids: CASSPTSTGIINF. CDR3 nucleotide sequence: TGTGCCAGCAGCCCCACGTCTACAGGGATAATTAACTTC.